The 23 T cell receptor beta chains presented below share a single source sample, sequenced in a study of T-cell reconstitution after alpha-beta-depleted transplantation in children (dated by TCRdb to about 2016). Interpreted using the paper, the treatment or condition label stands for: allogeneic hematopoietic cell transplantation with graft depleted of TCRalphabeta T cells and CD19 B cells. The library was obtained by PCR. Sequencing instrument: Illumina HiSeq 2500. TCR libraries were prepared with molecular barcoding, using unique molecular identifiers to normalize TCRbeta repertoire quantification. TCRdb applied fastp at Q25 and MiXCR to the public reads, then kept only in-frame beta chains. Each record represents a unique CDR3 protein, reported with the most common genes and DNA among its rows. Present in this sample are under 850,000 distinct CDR3 sequences, over 10% of which were seen just once. Of the sample, 0.79% is held by the ten largest clones.

Sequencing was performed on PBMCs, taken before TCRalphabeta/CD19-depleted stem cell transplant. The receptors here all came from a girl aged 2 to 10 with congenital amegakaryocytic thrombocytopenia, due to receive a stem cell transplant.

This clonotype has a count of ten or more. V usage is TRBV7-9 and J usage is TRBJ2-7, with 11 bases lining up with TRBD2. V lost 6 bases and J lost 13; bases outside the gene matches: 11. CDR3 length equals 13 residues. Germline values: CDR1 SEHNR, CDR2 FQNEAQ (reference sequence). The CDR3 region has the DNA TGTGCCAGCAGTCACCCGGGACTAGCGGAATATTACTTC. Amino acids: CASSHPGLAEYYF.

This chain links TRBV12-3 or TRBV12-4 with TRBJ1-1; perhaps TRBD1 as D (6 bases). Deletions cut 6 bases from V and 2 bases from J, with 16 bases between. The CDR3 is 15 residues long. In nucleotides, the CDR3 is TGTGCCAGCAGACACCCCGGGGGGCGTAACACTGAAGCTTTCTTT. The encoded protein is CASRHPGGRNTEAFF.

This clonotype showed up many times. V usage is TRBV5-5 and J usage is TRBJ1-5, with D uncertain. The CDR3 runs 11 residues. V shed 4 bases and J shed 7 bases, with 6 bases lying between them. Germline values: CDR1 SGHKS, CDR2 YYEKEE (reference sequence). CDR3 sequence (DNA): TGTGCCAGCAGCGACGCACAGCCCCAGCATTTT. It encodes CASSDAQPQHF.

This clonotype was observed many times. V gene TRBV5-1 combines with J gene TRBJ2-7; no firm D call. Germline values: CDR1 SGHRS, CDR2 YFSETQ. The CDR3 loop spans 15 amino acids. Trimming pared 0 bases from V and 2 bases from J, leaving 12 bases between. The CDR3 sequence: CASSLAQDGPYEQYF. In nucleotides, the CDR3 is TGCGCCAGCAGCTTGGCCCAAGACGGACCCTACGAGCAGTACTTC. Together with reference TRBV5-1 and TRBJ2-7, the CDR3 gives the full variable domain: KAGVTQTPRYLIKTRGQQVTLSCSPISGHRSVSWYQQTPGQGLQFLFEYFSETQRNKGNFPGRFSGRQFSNSRSEMNVSTLELGDSALYLCASSLAQDGPYEQYFGPGTRLTVT.

In its sample, this clonotype was seen many times. The J gene is TRBJ1-5, the V gene TRBV27; 7 bases agree with TRBD1. Trimming took 6 bases from V and 2 from J; bases not matched to a gene: 10. The CDR3 sequence is 16 residues long. In germline, CDR1 is MNHEY, CDR2 SMNVEV (reference sequence). The CDR3 DNA is TGTGCCAGCAGGGGGACAGCCCGAGGTGGCAATCAGCCCCAGCATTTT. It codes for CASRGTARGGNQPQHF.

The chain is built from TRBV20-1 and TRBJ2-7; either TRBD1 or TRBD2 may fit D (5 bases each). The CDR3 covers 15 residues. Germline assignment: CDR1 DFQATT and CDR2 SNEGSKA (reference sequence). V lost 2 bases to trimming and J lost 0 bases, with 14 bases between them. CDR3 nucleotides: TGCAGTGCTAGATCGGGACGGGTCGCCTCCTACGAGCAGTACTTC. The encoded protein is CSARSGRVASYEQYF.

This clonotype was counted ten times or more. The genes are TRBV5-1 and TRBJ2-1; TRBD2 matches 9 bases. The CDR3 has 15 residues. Trimming at V came to 2 bases and at J to 10 bases, leaving 10 bases not matched to a gene. The germline CDR1 and CDR2 sequences are SGHRS and YFSETQ. This chain's CDR3 is CASSFGTSYFSEQFF. The DNA for the CDR3 is TGCGCCAGCAGCTTCGGGACTAGCTATTTTTCGGAGCAGTTCTTC.

Many counts were recorded for this clonotype. The genes are TRBV18 and TRBJ2-1, with D perhaps matching TRBD1 (7 bases). Looked up from germline, CDR1 is KGHSH and CDR2 is LQKENI. The CDR3 extends over 14 amino acids. V lost 4 bases and J lost 5, with 12 bases in between. The CDR3 nucleotides are TGTGCCAGCTCACTCCTCAGGGGGGACAATGAGCAGTTCTTC. It yields the protein CASSLLRGDNEQFF.

The sample holds many counts of this clonotype. The rearrangement joins TRBV20-1 to TRBJ1-5; a possible D gene is TRBD1 (5 bases). Germline CDR1 is DFQATT and CDR2 is SNEGSKA (reference sequence). CDR3 length: 14 residues. With 2 bases removed from V and 6 bases from J, the gap between germline ends came to 14 bases. The CDR3 sequence: CSARRDGLFQPQHF. CDR3 DNA sequence: TGCAGTGCTAGAAGGGACGGGTTGTTTCAGCCCCAGCATTTT.

This clonotype was counted at least ten times. The rearrangement links TRBV10-3 to TRBJ1-2; D is unresolved. The CDR3 covers 13 residues. CDR1 is ENHRY, CDR2 SYGVKD, per germline. V lost 6 bases to trimming and J lost 2 bases, with 10 bases between them. The CDR3 DNA reads as TGTGCCATCAGCTTCGACCCGAACTATGGCTACACCTTC. Encoded protein: CAISFDPNYGYTF.

This clonotype was found a few times. The chain combines TRBV20-1 with TRBJ2-4; D perhaps matches TRBD2 (5 bases). This CDR3 contains 14 residues. Germline CDR1 is DFQATT and CDR2 is SNEGSKA (reference sequence). DNA for the CDR3: TGCAGCCTACTCGGGGTGGGAACCAAAAACATTCAGTACTTC. It encodes CSLLGVGTKNIQYF.

In this sample, this clonotype turned up many times. The V call is TRBV20-1, the J call TRBJ2-3, with 11 bases that match TRBD2. The CDR3 has 14 amino acids. Unmatched junction bases numbered 4, after V lost 4 bases and J lost 4 bases. Germline CDR1 and CDR2: DFQATT and SNEGSKA (reference sequence). CDR3 DNA sequence: TGCAGTGCTACCCGACTAGCGGGGCCAGATACGCAGTATTTT. Translating it yields CSATRLAGPDTQYF.

This clonotype was counted ten times or more. This rearrangement joins TRBV7-2 to TRBJ1-5; 7 bases fit TRBD1. The germline V gene encodes CDR1 SGHTA and CDR2 FQGNSA. The trim removed 0 bases at V and 3 bases at J, leaving 2 bases unmatched. The CDR3 is 15 residues long. The chain's CDR3 is CASSLAGTDNQPQHF. The CDR3 region has the DNA TGTGCCAGCAGCTTAGCGGGGACAGACAATCAGCCCCAGCATTTT. Complete variable domain (other parts from reference TRBV7-2 and TRBJ1-5): GAGVSQSPSNKVTEKGKDVELRCDPISGHTALYWYRQSLGQGLEFLIYFQGNSAPDKSGLPSDRFSAERTGGSVSTLTIQRTQQEDSAVYLCASSLAGTDNQPQHFGDGTRLSIL.

This clonotype was recorded many times. The chain has TRBV20-1 and TRBJ2-5; D is undetermined. Germline-derived CDR1 and CDR2 are DFQATT and SNEGSKA (reference sequence). The V end was cut by 5 bases, the J end by 3 bases, with 19 bases between. The CDR3 totals 15 residues. CDR3 nucleotides: TGCAGTGCTTCCCCCCCGTTGGCTTTGGAAGAGACCCAGTACTTC. This gives the protein CSASPPLALEETQYF.

About this clonotype itself: Just one base apart from a much larger clone, this may be a read error. The chain uses TRBV3-1 and TRBJ2-1; the match to TRBD2 covers 14 bases. The germline gives CDR1 LGHDT, CDR2 YNNKEL (reference sequence). The CDR3 sequence is 14 residues long. The trim removed 4 bases at V and 9 bases at J, leaving 2 bases unmatched. CDR3 DNA sequence: TGTGCCAGCAGCCGGACTAGCGGGAGGACTGAGCAGTTCTTC. Its translation: CASSRTSGRTEQFF.

The sample holds many counts of this clonotype. V and J are TRBV29-1 and TRBJ2-3; D remains unclear. The germline V gene encodes CDR1 SQVTM and CDR2 ANQGSEA. This CDR3 has 11 amino acids. V lost 5 bases and J lost 4, with 7 bases in between. CDR3 sequence reads: CSVKVADTQYF. The CDR3 nucleotides are TGCAGCGTTAAGGTGGCAGATACGCAGTATTTT.

This clonotype came up a few times. CDR3 sequence reads: CATRSSRDSETQYF. CDR3 bases: TGTGCCACCCGAAGTTCCCGGGACTCAGAGACCCAGTACTTC. The rearrangement links TRBV24-1 to TRBJ2-5; D possibly corresponds to TRBD2 (6 bases). This CDR3 is built from 14 residues. The germline V gene has CDR1 KGHDR and CDR2 SFDVKD. V was cut by 9 bases and J by 4 bases, with 17 bases left in between.

Ten or more counts support this clonotype. The genes are TRBV5-1 and TRBJ2-1; unclear D gene. The CDR3 is made up of 11 amino acids. The V gene's germline CDR1 is SGHRS and CDR2 YFSETQ. Trimming removed 5 bases from V and 10 bases from J, with 10 bases in between. This CDR3 reads CASSPDGEQFF. CDR3 in DNA: TGCGCCAGCAGTCCCGATGGAGAGCAGTTCTTC.

As regards this clonotype: Since a much larger clone is just one base distant, this may be a read error. The CDR3 DNA reads TGCGCCAGCAGCTTCGGGGAGGCCACTGAAGCTTTCTTT. This translates into CASSFGEATEAFF. The genes are TRBV5-1 and TRBJ1-1; D unresolved. The CDR3 is made up of 13 amino acids. V dropped 2 bases and J dropped 4 bases, with 9 bases sitting between them. CDR1 and CDR2 (germline): SGHRS, YFSETQ.

Only a few counts were recorded for this clonotype. This chain links TRBV20-1 with TRBJ2-3; D gene unclear. Germline CDR1 DFQATT, CDR2 SNEGSKA (reference sequence). CDR3 length: 11 amino acids. Trimming removed 1 base at V and 5 bases at J, with 4 bases between. CDR3 DNA: TGCAGTGCTAGAGGTTTAGATACGCAGTATTTT. Amino acid sequence: CSARGLDTQYF.

Many counts were recorded for this clonotype. The germline gene is not matched at one end of the junction; a read error may be the cause. The chain combines TRBV5-8 with TRBJ1-2, with 7 positions matching TRBD1. The CDR3 is 10 amino acids. Per germline, CDR1 SGHTS and CDR2 YDEGEE. The CDR3: CASSSGQESF. The CDR3 nucleotides are TGTGCCAGCAGCTCCGGACAGGAGAGCTTC.

J is TRBJ2-7 and V is TRBV20-1, with 7 bases identical to TRBD2. Germline CDR1 DFQATT, CDR2 SNEGSKA (reference sequence). V lost 2 bases, J lost 4 bases, and 11 bases stayed unmatched. The CDR3 consists of 15 residues. CDR3 bases: TGCAGTGCTAGATTGCCTAGCGGAAGCAATTACGAGCAGTACTTC. It specifies CSARLPSGSNYEQYF.

This clonotype was counted many times. The CDR3 region has the DNA TGCGCCAGCGGGACTAGTCAACAAGAGACCCAGTACTTC. Protein: CASGTSQQETQYF. The rearrangement links TRBV5-1 to TRBJ2-5, with 8 bases fitting TRBD2. The CDR3 covers 13 residues. Trimming at V came to 7 bases and at J to 2 bases, leaving 4 bases not matched to a gene. Germline CDR1 and CDR2: SGHRS and YFSETQ. Full variable domain (remainder filled in from reference TRBV5-1 and TRBJ2-5): KAGVTQTPRYLIKTRGQQVTLSCSPISGHRSVSWYQQTPGQGLQFLFEYFSETQRNKGNFPGRFSGRQFSNSRSEMNVSTLELGDSALYLCASGTSQQETQYFGPGTRLLVL.